These T cell receptor beta chains were read from a single sample in a study of OX40 agonist ivuxolimab in advanced cancers. Assay used: immunoSEQ multiplex PCR; TCRdb lists only in-frame clones, some missing. This table holds 70,000 to 95,000 clones, roughly 92% found once. The specimen was CD4+ or CD8+ T cells sorted from blood, collected in a trial of the OX40 agonist ivuxolimab. These receptors came from an adult with an advanced solid tumor such as melanoma, head and neck, liver or kidney cancer. The CDR3 runs from the conserved cysteine through the conserved F or W. A D gene is named only where the DNA matches it firmly. A row's size may be missing; if present it is once, few, many or a size class.

D gene: -
J gene: TRBJ2-7
clone size: -
V gene: TRBV28
CDR3 DNA: TGTGCCAGCAGTTCCCGGACTCGTACCGGCGAGCAGTACTTC
CDR3 protein: CASSSRTRTGEQYF

D gene: -
J gene: TRBJ2-7
clone size: -
V gene: TRBV2
CDR3 DNA: TGTGCCAGCAGTGAAGCGCTTGGTTCACAGATCGGCCACGAGCAGTACTTC
CDR3 protein: CASSEALGSQIGHEQYF

D gene: -
J gene: TRBJ2-7
clone size: -
V gene: TRBV6-6
CDR3 DNA: TGTGCCAGCAGAAAAAAACGGGGACACCCAGAGTACTTC
CDR3 protein: CASRKKRGHPEYF

D gene: TRBD1
J gene: TRBJ2-7
clone size: -
V gene: TRBV28
CDR3 DNA: TGTGCCAGCAGTTCCGGACAGGCCCCCGAGCAGTACTTC
CDR3 protein: CASSSGQAPEQYF

D gene: -
J gene: TRBJ1-4
clone size: -
V gene: TRBV25-1
CDR3 DNA: TGTGCCAGCAGTGATCTCGGCGAACGGGGCGAAAAACTGTTTTTT
CDR3 protein: CASSDLGERGEKLFF

D gene: -
J gene: TRBJ2-1
clone size: -
V gene: TRBV15
CDR3 DNA: TGTGCCACCAGCAGAGATCAGGGCCTCGGTGTATCAAATGAGCAGTTCTTC
CDR3 protein: CATSRDQGLGVSNEQFF

D gene: TRBD1
J gene: TRBJ1-1
clone size: -
V gene: TRBV7-9
CDR3 DNA: TGTGCCAGCAGCTTATCAGTTGACAGGGGGAAGCGGGACACTGAAGCTTTCTTT
CDR3 protein: CASSLSVDRGKRDTEAFF

D gene: TRBD1
J gene: TRBJ2-1
clone size: -
V gene: TRBV5-1
CDR3 DNA: TGCGCCAGCAGCTTGGCCGAGGGACAGGGGCTCAATGAGCAGTTCTTC
CDR3 protein: CASSLAEGQGLNEQFF

D gene: -
J gene: TRBJ1-1
clone size: -
V gene: TRBV6-1
CDR3 DNA: TGTGCCAGCAGCTATCGGGAGGGGAACACTGAAGCTTTCTTT
CDR3 protein: CASSYREGNTEAFF

D gene: -
J gene: TRBJ2-4
clone size: -
V gene: TRBV7-2
CDR3 DNA: TGTGCCAGCAGCCGGGCTGCCTTAGCCAAAAACATTCAGTACTTC
CDR3 protein: CASSRAALAKNIQYF

D gene: -
J gene: TRBJ2-7
clone size: few
V gene: TRBV23-1
CDR3 DNA: TGCGCCAGCAAAAAATTGGGGGAGCAGTACTTC
CDR3 protein: CASKKLGEQYF

D gene: TRBD1
J gene: TRBJ2-7
clone size: -
V gene: TRBV5-1
CDR3 DNA: TGCGCCAGCAGCTTGGGACAGGGGGCCTACGAGCAGTACTTC
CDR3 protein: CASSLGQGAYEQYF

D gene: TRBD2
J gene: TRBJ2-3
clone size: -
V gene: TRBV6-4
CDR3 DNA: TGTGCCAGCAGTGCAGTGGCGGGGGACACAGATACGCAGTATTTT
CDR3 protein: CASSAVAGDTDTQYF

D gene: -
J gene: TRBJ2-5
clone size: once
V gene: TRBV19
CDR3 DNA: TGTGCCAGTAGTATAGGGGGACTGATCCAAGAGACCCAGTACTTC
CDR3 protein: CASSIGGLIQETQYF

D gene: -
J gene: TRBJ1-1
clone size: -
V gene: TRBV7-9
CDR3 DNA: TGTGCCAGCAGCTTAGGGTTACAGGGAGACACTGAAGCTTTCTTT
CDR3 protein: CASSLGLQGDTEAFF

D gene: TRBD1
J gene: TRBJ1-2
clone size: -
V gene: TRBV9
CDR3 DNA: TGTGCCAGCAGCGTAGGGGCAGGGGGCAATTATGGCTACACCTTC
CDR3 protein: CASSVGAGGNYGYTF

D gene: -
J gene: TRBJ2-7
clone size: -
V gene: TRBV5-5
CDR3 DNA: TGTGCCAGCAGCTATCAGGACCCCTACGAGCAGTACTTC
CDR3 protein: CASSYQDPYEQYF

D gene: -
J gene: TRBJ1-2
clone size: -
V gene: TRBV5-6
CDR3 DNA: TGTGCCAGCAGCTGGACCCAGGACTATGGCTACACCTTC
CDR3 protein: CASSWTQDYGYTF

D gene: -
J gene: TRBJ2-7
clone size: -
V gene: TRBV28
CDR3 DNA: TGTGCCAGCAGTGAACCAAAGTGGGGTAAGCAGTACTTC
CDR3 protein: CASSEPKWGKQYF

D gene: -
J gene: TRBJ1-1
clone size: -
V gene: TRBV5-1
CDR3 DNA: TGCGCCAGCGCCACAGGGTTTGAGAACACTGAAGCTTTCTTT
CDR3 protein: CASATGFENTEAFF

D gene: TRBD1
J gene: TRBJ2-2
clone size: once
V gene: TRBV4-2
CDR3 DNA: TGTGCCAGCAGCTACTCGGGACAGGTGGCCGGGGAGCTGTTTTTT
CDR3 protein: CASSYSGQVAGELFF

D gene: TRBD2
J gene: TRBJ2-1
clone size: -
V gene: TRBV28
CDR3 DNA: TGTGCCAGCAGTTCCCACGGACTAGCGGCCGACAATGAGCAGTTCTTC
CDR3 protein: CASSSHGLAADNEQFF

D gene: -
J gene: TRBJ2-1
clone size: -
V gene: TRBV28
CDR3 DNA: TGTGCCAGCAACTGGCAGGGTAGTGTTGAGCAGTTCTTC
CDR3 protein: CASNWQGSVEQFF

D gene: -
J gene: TRBJ2-2
clone size: few
V gene: TRBV28
CDR3 DNA: TGTGCCAGCAGTTCCCCCACCGGGGAGCTGTTTTTT
CDR3 protein: CASSSPTGELFF

D gene: TRBD2
J gene: TRBJ2-1
clone size: -
V gene: TRBV19
CDR3 DNA: TGTGCCAGTAGTAGGACTAGCATGGGGAATGAGCAGTTCTTC
CDR3 protein: CASSRTSMGNEQFF

D gene: -
J gene: TRBJ1-5
clone size: -
V gene: TRBV18
CDR3 DNA: TGTGCCAGCTCACCACAGGGGGTAGGTCAGCCCCAGCATTTT
CDR3 protein: CASSPQGVGQPQHF

D gene: TRBD1
J gene: TRBJ2-7
clone size: -
V gene: TRBV5-1
CDR3 DNA: TGCGCCAGCAGCTTAGGCGGGACAGGCCCTTACGAGCAGTACTTC
CDR3 protein: CASSLGGTGPYEQYF

D gene: -
J gene: TRBJ2-6
clone size: -
V gene: TRBV7-8
CDR3 DNA: TGTGCCAGCAGCTCTGGGTCTGGGGCCAACGTCCTGACTTTC
CDR3 protein: CASSSGSGANVLTF

D gene: -
J gene: TRBJ2-5
clone size: -
V gene: TRBV7-9
CDR3 DNA: TGTGCCAGCAGCTTAGCAGGGTTGGGAGAGACCCAGTACTTC
CDR3 protein: CASSLAGLGETQYF

D gene: TRBD2
J gene: TRBJ2-2
clone size: -
V gene: TRBV19
CDR3 DNA: TGTGCCAGTAGTATCGGCGCGGGAGGGCCTGTCACCGGGGAGCTGTTTTTT
CDR3 protein: CASSIGAGGPVTGELFF

D gene: TRBD1
J gene: TRBJ2-7
clone size: -
V gene: TRBV10-2
CDR3 DNA: TGCGCCAGCAGTGAGACCGGGACAGTGCGTAAGCAGTACTTC
CDR3 protein: CASSETGTVRKQYF

D gene: -
J gene: TRBJ2-3
clone size: once
V gene: TRBV5-1
CDR3 DNA: TGCGCCAGCAGCTTGGCCCCTTCCTTGCGGAATACAGATACGCAGTATTTT
CDR3 protein: CASSLAPSLRNTDTQYF

D gene: -
J gene: TRBJ2-3
clone size: -
V gene: TRBV9
CDR3 DNA: TGTGCCAGCAGCATCGGGTTTAGCGGCACAGATACGCAGTATTTT
CDR3 protein: CASSIGFSGTDTQYF

D gene: -
J gene: TRBJ1-2
clone size: -
V gene: TRBV28
CDR3 DNA: TGTGCCAGCATCGAGGTTGGCGGACCCTATGGCTACACCTTC
CDR3 protein: CASIEVGGPYGYTF

D gene: TRBD1
J gene: TRBJ2-2
clone size: -
V gene: TRBV19
CDR3 DNA: TGTGCCAGTGGGGGGACAGGGAACACCGGGGAGCTGTTTTTT
CDR3 protein: CASGGTGNTGELFF

D gene: TRBD1
J gene: TRBJ1-2
clone size: once
V gene: TRBV19
CDR3 DNA: TGTGCCAGTAGTCTGGACAGGGGGCTGCGAGGCTACACCTTC
CDR3 protein: CASSLDRGLRGYTF

D gene: -
J gene: TRBJ1-1
clone size: -
V gene: TRBV7-2
CDR3 DNA: TGTGCCAGCAGCACTCAGGGACGCCATAACACTGAAGCTTTCTTT
CDR3 protein: CASSTQGRHNTEAFF

D gene: -
J gene: TRBJ1-3
clone size: -
V gene: TRBV23-1
CDR3 DNA: TGCGCCAGCAGTCATTCCCCACAGGGACTGGCTGGAAACACCATATATTTT
CDR3 protein: CASSHSPQGLAGNTIYF

D gene: TRBD1
J gene: TRBJ1-5
clone size: once
V gene: TRBV18
CDR3 DNA: TGTGCCAGCTCACCCGGGACAGATAATCAGCCCCAGCATTTT
CDR3 protein: CASSPGTDNQPQHF

D gene: -
J gene: TRBJ2-5
clone size: -
V gene: TRBV28
CDR3 DNA: TGTGCCAGCACCTCATCCGTGGAGACCCAGTACTTC
CDR3 protein: CASTSSVETQYF

D gene: -
J gene: TRBJ1-5
clone size: -
V gene: TRBV30
CDR3 DNA: TGTGCCTGGAGTAGGAGGAACAATCAGCCCCAGCATTTT
CDR3 protein: CAWSRRNNQPQHF

D gene: -
J gene: TRBJ1-4
clone size: once
V gene: TRBV6-5
CDR3 DNA: TGTGCCAGCAGTTCCTACGGGAGTGAAAAACTGTTTTTT
CDR3 protein: CASSSYGSEKLFF

D gene: -
J gene: TRBJ2-7
clone size: -
V gene: TRBV5-6
CDR3 DNA: TGTGCCAGCAGCTTGATTGCGGGACAGACCTACGAGCAGTACTTC
CDR3 protein: CASSLIAGQTYEQYF

D gene: TRBD1
J gene: TRBJ2-5
clone size: once
V gene: TRBV4-1
CDR3 DNA: TGCGCCAGCAGCCGAGTCCCGGGACAGGGCCCCCAGTACTTC
CDR3 protein: CASSRVPGQGPQYF

D gene: -
J gene: TRBJ2-2
clone size: once
V gene: TRBV30
CDR3 DNA: TGTGCCTGGAAGGACACCCGGCTAGTGAACACCGGGGAGCTGTTTTTT
CDR3 protein: CAWKDTRLVNTGELFF

D gene: -
J gene: TRBJ2-5
clone size: -
V gene: TRBV30
CDR3 DNA: TGTGCCTGGAGTGTTTTTTCACTAGCCCGACAAGAGACCCAGTACTTC
CDR3 protein: CAWSVFSLARQETQYF